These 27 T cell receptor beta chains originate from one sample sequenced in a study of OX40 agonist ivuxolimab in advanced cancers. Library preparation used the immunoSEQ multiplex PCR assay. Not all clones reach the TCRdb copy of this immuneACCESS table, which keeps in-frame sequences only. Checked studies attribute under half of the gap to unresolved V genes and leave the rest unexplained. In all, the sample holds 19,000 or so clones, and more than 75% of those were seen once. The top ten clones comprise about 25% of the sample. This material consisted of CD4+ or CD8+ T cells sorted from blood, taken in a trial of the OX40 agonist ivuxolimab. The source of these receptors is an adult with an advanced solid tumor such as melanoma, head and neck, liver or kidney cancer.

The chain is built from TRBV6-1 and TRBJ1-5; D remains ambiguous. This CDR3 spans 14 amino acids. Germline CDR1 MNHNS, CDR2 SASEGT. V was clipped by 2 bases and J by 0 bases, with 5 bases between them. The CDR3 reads CASSEYDSNQPQHF. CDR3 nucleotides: TGTGCCAGCAGTGAATACGATAGCAATCAGCCCCAGCATTTT.

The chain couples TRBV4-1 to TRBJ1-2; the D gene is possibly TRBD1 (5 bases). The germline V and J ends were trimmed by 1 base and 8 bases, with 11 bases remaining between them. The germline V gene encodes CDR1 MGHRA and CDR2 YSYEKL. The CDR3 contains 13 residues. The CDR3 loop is CASSQGWDWGYTF. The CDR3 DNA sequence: TGCGCCAGCAGCCAAGGATGGGACTGGGGCTACACCTTC.

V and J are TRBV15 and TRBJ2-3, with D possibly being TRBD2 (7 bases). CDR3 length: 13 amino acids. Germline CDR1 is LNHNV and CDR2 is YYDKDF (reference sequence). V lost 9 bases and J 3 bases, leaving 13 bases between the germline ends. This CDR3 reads CATGGASTDTQYF. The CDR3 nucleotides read TGTGCCACAGGGGGGGCCTCGACAGATACGCAGTATTTT. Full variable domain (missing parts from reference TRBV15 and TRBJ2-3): DAMVIQNPRYQVTQFGKPVTLSCSQTLNHNVMYWYQQKSSQAPKLLFHYYDKDFNNEADTPDNFQSRRPNTSFCFLDIRSPGLGDTAMYLCATGGASTDTQYFGPGTRLTVL.

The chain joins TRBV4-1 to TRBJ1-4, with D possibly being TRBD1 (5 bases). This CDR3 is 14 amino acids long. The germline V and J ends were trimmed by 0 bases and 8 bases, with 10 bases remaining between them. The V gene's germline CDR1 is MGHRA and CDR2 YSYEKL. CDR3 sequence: CASSQDTGEEKLFF. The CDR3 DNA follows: TGCGCCAGCAGCCAAGATACGGGGGAGGAAAAACTGTTTTTT.

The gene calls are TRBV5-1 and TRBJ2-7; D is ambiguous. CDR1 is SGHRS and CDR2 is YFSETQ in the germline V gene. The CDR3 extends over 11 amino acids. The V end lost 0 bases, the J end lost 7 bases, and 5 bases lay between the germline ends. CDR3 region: CASSLGPEQYF. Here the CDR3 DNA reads TGCGCCAGCAGCTTGGGGCCTGAGCAGTACTTC. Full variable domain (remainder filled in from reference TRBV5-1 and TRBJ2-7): KAGVTQTPRYLIKTRGQQVTLSCSPISGHRSVSWYQQTPGQGLQFLFEYFSETQRNKGNFPGRFSGRQFSNSRSEMNVSTLELGDSALYLCASSLGPEQYFGPGTRLTVT.

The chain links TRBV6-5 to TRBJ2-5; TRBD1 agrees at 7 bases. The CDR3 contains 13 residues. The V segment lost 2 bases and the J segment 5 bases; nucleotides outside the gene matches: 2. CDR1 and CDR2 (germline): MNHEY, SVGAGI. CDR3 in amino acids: CASSYQGVETQYF. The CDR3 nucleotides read TGTGCCAGCAGTTACCAGGGGGTGGAGACCCAGTACTTC.

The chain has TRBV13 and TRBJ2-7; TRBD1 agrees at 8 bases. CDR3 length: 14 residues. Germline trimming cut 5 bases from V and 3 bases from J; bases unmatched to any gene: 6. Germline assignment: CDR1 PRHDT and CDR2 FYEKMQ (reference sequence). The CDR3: CASSPVTGDYEQYF. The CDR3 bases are TGTGCCAGCAGCCCGGTGACAGGGGACTACGAGCAGTACTTC.

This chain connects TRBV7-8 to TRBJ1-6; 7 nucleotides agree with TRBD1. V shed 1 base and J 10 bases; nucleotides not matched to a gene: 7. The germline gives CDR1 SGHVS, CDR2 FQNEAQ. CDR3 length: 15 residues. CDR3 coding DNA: TGTGCCAGCAGCTTAGGGGCAGGGGGTCAATCACCCCTCCACTTT. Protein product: CASSLGAGGQSPLHF.

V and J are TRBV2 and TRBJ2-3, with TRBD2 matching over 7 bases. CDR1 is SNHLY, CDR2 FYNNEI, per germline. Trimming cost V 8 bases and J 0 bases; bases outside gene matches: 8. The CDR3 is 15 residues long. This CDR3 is CASFLADSSTDTQYF. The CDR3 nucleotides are TGTGCCAGCTTTCTAGCGGATTCTAGCACAGATACGCAGTATTTT.

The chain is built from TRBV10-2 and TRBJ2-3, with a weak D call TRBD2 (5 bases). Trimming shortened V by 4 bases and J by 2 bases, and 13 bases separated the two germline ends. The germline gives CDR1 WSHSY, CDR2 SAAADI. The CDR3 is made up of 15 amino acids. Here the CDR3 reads CASSVGGSITDTQYF. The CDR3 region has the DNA TGCGCCAGCAGTGTAGGAGGCAGTATCACAGATACGCAGTATTTT.

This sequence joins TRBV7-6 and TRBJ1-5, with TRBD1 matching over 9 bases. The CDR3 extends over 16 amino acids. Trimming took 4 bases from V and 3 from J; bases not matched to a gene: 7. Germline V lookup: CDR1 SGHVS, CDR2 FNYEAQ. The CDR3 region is CASSSGTGSNNQPQHF. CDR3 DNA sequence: TGTGCCAGCAGCTCTGGGACAGGGTCCAACAATCAGCCCCAGCATTTT. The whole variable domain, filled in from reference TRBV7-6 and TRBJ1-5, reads GAGVSQSPRYKVTKRGQDVALRCDPISGHVSLYWYRQALGQGPEFLTYFNYEAQQDKSGLPNDRFSAERPEGSISTLTIQRTEQRDSAMYRCASSSGTGSNNQPQHFGDGTRLSIL.

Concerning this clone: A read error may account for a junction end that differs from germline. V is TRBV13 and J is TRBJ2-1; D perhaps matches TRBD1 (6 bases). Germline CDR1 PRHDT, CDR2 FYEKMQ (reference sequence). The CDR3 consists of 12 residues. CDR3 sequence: CASSVMGAPTIF. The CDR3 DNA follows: TGTGCCAGCAGCGTCATGGGGGCCCCAACAATCTTC.

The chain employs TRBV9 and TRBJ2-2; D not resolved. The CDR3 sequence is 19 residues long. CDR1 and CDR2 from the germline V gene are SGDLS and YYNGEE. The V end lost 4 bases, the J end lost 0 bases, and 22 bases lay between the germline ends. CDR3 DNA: TGTGCCAGCAGCACGACGATACTCGTTCCAGCCGCGAACACCGGGGAGCTGTTTTTT. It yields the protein CASSTTILVPAANTGELFF.

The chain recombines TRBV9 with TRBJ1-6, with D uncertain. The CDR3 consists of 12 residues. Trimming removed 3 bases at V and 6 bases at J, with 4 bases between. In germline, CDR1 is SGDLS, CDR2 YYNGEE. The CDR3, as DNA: TGTGCCAGCAGCGGAAGTAATTCACCCCTCCACTTT. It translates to CASSGSNSPLHF.

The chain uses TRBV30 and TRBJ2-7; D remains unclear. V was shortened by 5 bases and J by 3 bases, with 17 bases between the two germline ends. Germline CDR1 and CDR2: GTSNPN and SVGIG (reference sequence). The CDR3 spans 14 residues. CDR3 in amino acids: CAWETPGLSYEQYF. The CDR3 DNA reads TGTGCCTGGGAGACACCGGGCCTCAGCTACGAGCAGTACTTC. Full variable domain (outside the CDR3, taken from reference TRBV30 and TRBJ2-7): SQTIHQWPATLVQPVGSPLSLECTVEGTSNPNLYWYRQAAGRGLQLLFYSVGIGQISSEVPQNLSASRPQDRQFILSSKKLLLSDSGFYLCAWETPGLSYEQYFGPGTRLTVT.

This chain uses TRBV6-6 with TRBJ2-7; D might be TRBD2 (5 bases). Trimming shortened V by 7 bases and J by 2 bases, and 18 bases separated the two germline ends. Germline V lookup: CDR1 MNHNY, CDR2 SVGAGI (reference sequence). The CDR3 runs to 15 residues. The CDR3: CASIPSIGEPYEQYF. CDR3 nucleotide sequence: TGTGCCAGCATCCCATCAATCGGGGAGCCCTACGAGCAGTACTTC.

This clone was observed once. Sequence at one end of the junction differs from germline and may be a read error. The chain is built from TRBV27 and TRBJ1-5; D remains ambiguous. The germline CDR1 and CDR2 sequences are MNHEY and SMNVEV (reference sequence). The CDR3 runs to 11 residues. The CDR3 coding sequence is TGTGCCAGCGGTTTGGATCAGCCCCAGCATTTT. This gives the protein CASGLDQPQHF.

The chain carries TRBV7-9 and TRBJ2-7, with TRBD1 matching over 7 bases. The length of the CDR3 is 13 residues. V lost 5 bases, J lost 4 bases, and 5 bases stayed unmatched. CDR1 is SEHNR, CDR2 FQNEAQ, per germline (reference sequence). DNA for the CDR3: TGTGCCAGCAGCCCTGACAGGGCGTACGAGCAGTACTTC. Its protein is CASSPDRAYEQYF.

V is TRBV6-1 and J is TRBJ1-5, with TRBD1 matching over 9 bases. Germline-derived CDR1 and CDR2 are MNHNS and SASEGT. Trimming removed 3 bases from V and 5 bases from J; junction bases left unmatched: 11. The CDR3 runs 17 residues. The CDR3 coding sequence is TGTGCCAGCAGTGATCGACAGGGGGGGTATTTGGATCAGCCCCAGCATTTT. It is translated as CASSDRQGGYLDQPQHF.

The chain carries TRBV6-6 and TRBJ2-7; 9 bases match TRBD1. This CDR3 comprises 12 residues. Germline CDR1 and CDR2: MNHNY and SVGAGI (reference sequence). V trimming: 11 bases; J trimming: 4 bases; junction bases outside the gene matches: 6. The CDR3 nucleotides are TGTGCCGCGGGACAGGGATTATACGAGCAGTACTTC. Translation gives CAAGQGLYEQYF.

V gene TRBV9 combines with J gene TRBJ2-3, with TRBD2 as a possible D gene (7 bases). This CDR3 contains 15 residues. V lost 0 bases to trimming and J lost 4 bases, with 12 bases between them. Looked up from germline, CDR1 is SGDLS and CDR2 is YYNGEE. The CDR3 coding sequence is TGTGCCAGCAGCGTAGCGGGGGGCGGACCAGATACGCAGTATTTT. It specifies CASSVAGGGPDTQYF.

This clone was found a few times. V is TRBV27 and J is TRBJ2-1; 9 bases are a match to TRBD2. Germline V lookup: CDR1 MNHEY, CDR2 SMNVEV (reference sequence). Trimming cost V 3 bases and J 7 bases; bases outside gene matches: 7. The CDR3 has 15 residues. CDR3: CASSFSTSGGNEQFF. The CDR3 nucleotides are TGTGCCAGCAGTTTCTCGACTAGCGGCGGGAATGAGCAGTTCTTC.

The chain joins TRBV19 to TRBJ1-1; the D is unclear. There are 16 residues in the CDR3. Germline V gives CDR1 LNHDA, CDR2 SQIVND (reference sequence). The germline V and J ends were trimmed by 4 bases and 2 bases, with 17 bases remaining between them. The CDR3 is CASSNIRVLGNTEAFF. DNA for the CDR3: TGTGCCAGTAGTAATATCCGGGTGCTTGGAAACACTGAAGCTTTCTTT. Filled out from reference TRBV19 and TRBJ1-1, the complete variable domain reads DGGITQSPKYLFRKEGQNVTLSCEQNLNHDAMYWYRQDPGQGLRLIYYSQIVNDFQKGDIAEGYSVSREKKESFPLTVTSAQKNPTAFYLCASSNIRVLGNTEAFFGQGTRLTVV.

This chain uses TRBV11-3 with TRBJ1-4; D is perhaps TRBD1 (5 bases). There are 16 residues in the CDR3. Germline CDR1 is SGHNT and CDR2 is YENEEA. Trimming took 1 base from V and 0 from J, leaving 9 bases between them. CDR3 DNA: TGTGCCAGCAGCTTAGGGCGGGGCGCAACTAATGAAAAACTGTTTTTT. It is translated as CASSLGRGATNEKLFF.

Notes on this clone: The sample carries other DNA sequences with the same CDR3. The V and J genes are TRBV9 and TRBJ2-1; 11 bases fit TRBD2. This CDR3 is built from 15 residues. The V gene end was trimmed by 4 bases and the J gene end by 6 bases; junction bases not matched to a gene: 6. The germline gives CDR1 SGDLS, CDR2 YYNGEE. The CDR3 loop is CASSSTGTSGNEQFF. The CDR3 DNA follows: TGTGCCAGCAGCTCTACCGGGACTAGCGGCAATGAGCAGTTCTTC.

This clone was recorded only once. The CDR3 nucleotides read TGTGCCAGTAGTTCCGGGACTAGCGGGTACAATGAGCAGTTCTTC. Its translation: CASSSGTSGYNEQFF. J is TRBJ2-1 and V is TRBV19; 12 nucleotides line up with TRBD2. Germline values: CDR1 LNHDA, CDR2 SQIVND (reference sequence). V was clipped by 5 bases and J by 4 bases; unmatched bases: 3. CDR3 size: 15 residues.

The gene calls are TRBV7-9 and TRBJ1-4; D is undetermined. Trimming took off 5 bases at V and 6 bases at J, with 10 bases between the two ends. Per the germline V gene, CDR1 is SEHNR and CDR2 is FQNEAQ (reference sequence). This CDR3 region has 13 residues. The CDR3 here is CASSPPIYEKLFF. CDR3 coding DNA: TGTGCCAGCAGCCCTCCAATTTATGAAAAACTGTTTTTT.